Given below is one T cell receptor beta chain in context. The target of this receptor is not known. No much larger clonotype is one base removed from it; base qualities were not supplied. The sample belongs to a study of blood T cell repertoires in COVID-19 (dated by TCRdb to 2020 to 2022). A note on the overall study: Samples from collaborators originated in the United States, Italy and Spain and spanned both the acute and convalescent phases of COVID-19. The prospective study material was composed of cDNA or gDNA derived from T cells, B-cell-depleted T cells, or PBMCs. Deeply sampled blood TCRbeta repertoires from subjects exposed to, actively infected with, or recovered from COVID-19 were included in the dataset. The repertoires were released in a freely available public database meant as a resource for research on the immune response to SARS-CoV-2. The samples were drawn from two sources: the first 160 participants of the ongoing ImmuneRACE study, and 1,200 or so subjects contributed by 6 global collaborators. A de-identified subject ID, COVID-19 status, age in years and sex were almost always included in the sample metadata. HLA class I and class II types, where available, came from metadata supplied by the sample provider rather than from assay-based typing.

Broader findings and caveats from the paper: How much clinical and demographic metadata was included differed by source and by participant, and the metadata was provided uncurated.

Whole blood was collected in K2EDTA tubes by collaborating institutions according to the institutions' own protocols. For TCRbeta analysis, collaborators shipped samples in one of three forms: frozen whole blood, isolated PBMCs, or DNA extracted from either of those sample types. TCRbeta CDR3 regions were amplified from genomic DNA by means of the immunoSEQ Assay, a bias-controlled multiplex PCR. In the original analysis: Within the assay, amplification of reference gene primers was used to estimate how many nucleated cells each sample contained. To quantify the absolute abundance of each unique TCRbeta CDR3 rearrangement, sequence reads were collapsed and filtered. For each sample, productive Simpson clonality was calculated by taking the square root of Simpson's diversity index across productive rearrangements. Drawn from immuneACCESS, this table holds only the in-frame rearrangements with V and J called that TCRdb kept. Clones are partly lost; checked studies trace under half to an unresolved V gene and leave the rest unexplained. V, J and clone size reflect that table, while D and trimming were determined from the DNA. This sample holds roughly 54,000 clones; more than 90% were observed only once. The top ten constitute 3.9% of the sample.

The receptor's source is a man aged 45-60 years with acute or convalescent COVID-19. Material for sequencing was peripheral blood.

The bases read TGTGCCAGCAGCTTAGCTCTAGACTACGAGCAGTACTTC. The encoded protein is CASSLALDYEQYF. The V and J segments used are TRBV7-2 and TRBJ2-7; the D gene lacks a confident call. The CDR3 holds 13 amino acids from the cysteine to the phenylalanine. This entry keeps only the CDR3 DNA: 39 bases, framed from base 1. V is cut by 0 bases and J by 3 bases, and the space between the germline ends is 6 bases. CDR1 is given as SGHTA and CDR2 as FQGNSA, both from the germline V gene.